These 32 T cell receptor beta chains came from one sample sequenced in a study of cytomegalovirus exposure and HLA in healthy donors. The PCR contained 60 Vbeta and 13 Jbeta primers. Method: immunoSEQ multiplex PCR; TCRdb's copy keeps in-frame clones and lacks some. The sample includes 160,000 or so clones, roughly four fifths of them seen just once. Source material: PBMCs. The receptors were gathered from a man in his forties or fifties in good health and CMV-seropositive.

J is TRBJ2-3 and V is TRBV6-1; D not certain. Germline-derived CDR1 and CDR2 are MNHNS and SASEGT. The CDR3 runs to 15 residues. Trimming pared 1 base from V and 2 bases from J, leaving 10 bases between. In nucleotides, the CDR3 is TGTGCCAGCAGTGAAGGAGTAGTTCTCACAGATACGCAGTATTTT. Translating it yields CASSEGVVLTDTQYF.

The sample holds one count of this clone. The CDR3 bases are TGTGCCAGCAGCTTACTGGGGGCGACTAATGAAAAACTGTTTTTT. It encodes CASSLLGATNEKLFF. This chain connects TRBV5-6 to TRBJ1-4, with D possibly matching TRBD1 (6 bases). Germline assignment: CDR1 SGHDT and CDR2 YYEEEE. The CDR3 contains 15 residues. V was clipped by 2 bases and J by 2 bases, with 10 bases between them. The whole variable domain, remainder taken from reference TRBV5-6 and TRBJ1-4, is DAGVTQSPTHLIKTRGQQVTLRCSPKSGHDTVSWYQQALGQGPQFIFQYYEEEERQRGNFPDRFSGHQFPNYSSELNVNALLLGDSALYLCASSLLGATNEKLFFGSGTQLSVL.

This clone was seen only a few times. J is TRBJ2-3 and V is TRBV10-2; D may be TRBD2 (6 bases). V was pared by 7 bases and J by 4 bases, with 15 bases between. This CDR3 is built from 14 residues. Looked up from germline, CDR1 is WSHSY and CDR2 is SAAADI. The CDR3 DNA follows: TGCGCCAGCACTACCCCGGGGGTGGCAGATACGCAGTATTTT. It translates to CASTTPGVADTQYF.

The V gene is TRBV27, the J gene TRBJ2-7; 12 bases are shared with TRBD2. Germline V gene data show CDR1 as MNHEY and CDR2 as SMNVEV (reference sequence). V was pared by 4 bases and J by 3 bases, with 4 bases of the junction left unmatched. The CDR3 is 15 residues long. The CDR3 DNA reads TGTGCCAGCAGTTCACTAGCGGGAGGACACTACGAGCAGTACTTC. This encodes CASSSLAGGHYEQYF.

This clone appeared once. The DNA for the CDR3 is TGTGCCTGGAGTGTACGCAGGCGGGGGGGAGCTTTCTTT. Translation: CAWSVRRRGGAFF. This sequence joins TRBV30 and TRBJ1-1; perhaps TRBD1 as D (5 bases). Germline assignment: CDR1 GTSNPN and CDR2 SVGIG (reference sequence). V lost 0 bases and J 10 bases, leaving 15 bases between the germline ends. The CDR3 is 13 residues long.

This clone was seen once. The chain uses TRBV7-8 and TRBJ2-7; 8 positions match TRBD1. V trimming: 5 bases; J trimming: 6 bases; junction bases outside the gene matches: 6. The CDR3 length is 13 residues. Per germline, CDR1 SGHVS and CDR2 FQNEAQ. CDR3 residues: CASSVDRGGEQYF. The CDR3 nucleotides read TGTGCCAGCAGCGTAGACAGGGGCGGCGAGCAGTACTTC.

The chain recombines TRBV30 with TRBJ1-2; 8 bases map to TRBD1. CDR3 length equals 15 residues. Germline trimming cut 5 bases from V and 6 bases from J; bases unmatched to any gene: 14. Germline assignment: CDR1 GTSNPN and CDR2 SVGIG (reference sequence). CDR3 sequence reads: CAWVVDRERLDGYTF. The CDR3 nucleotides read TGTGCCTGGGTGGTGGACAGGGAGCGTCTTGATGGCTACACCTTC.

The chain combines TRBV19 with TRBJ2-1, with 10 bases that match TRBD2. This CDR3 is built from 15 residues. V shed 8 bases, J shed 7 bases, and the junction held 11 bases outside the gene matches. Germline V CDR1 and CDR2: LNHDA, SQIVND (reference sequence). CDR3 residues: CASRPLSGRGNEQFF. In DNA form, the CDR3 reads TGTGCCAGTCGACCGTTGAGCGGGAGGGGTAATGAGCAGTTCTTC.

The V call is TRBV10-1, the J call TRBJ2-5, with D possibly being TRBD2 (6 bases). Trimming pared 2 bases from V and 2 bases from J, leaving 12 bases between. CDR3 length: 15 residues. Germline V gene sequence: CDR1 WNHNN, CDR2 SYGVQD (reference sequence). CDR3 region: CASSEGGKGQETQYF. DNA of the CDR3: TGCGCCAGCAGTGAGGGAGGGAAGGGACAAGAGACCCAGTACTTC.

This chain connects TRBV18 to TRBJ2-7; 8 nucleotides agree with TRBD1. Germline V gene lookup returns CDR1 KGHSH and CDR2 LQKENI. V lost 5 bases to trimming and J lost 4 bases; unmatched junction nucleotides: 4. This CDR3 is 13 amino acids long. CDR3 protein: CASSAGTGYEQYF. As DNA, the CDR3 is TGTGCCAGCTCAGCGGGGACAGGTTACGAGCAGTACTTC.

The sample holds a few counts of this clone. V and J are TRBV28 and TRBJ1-2; the match to TRBD1 covers 7 bases. With V trimmed by 5 bases and J by 5 bases, 11 bases remained unmatched. CDR1 and CDR2 from the germline V gene are MDHEN and SYDVKM. CDR3 length: 15 amino acids. The CDR3 DNA follows: TGTGCCAGCAGTCGGGACAGTCAATCAGTATATGGCTACACCTTC. Translation: CASSRDSQSVYGYTF.

The genes are TRBV5-1 and TRBJ2-5; 9 bases fit TRBD1. The length of the CDR3 is 15 residues. Germline CDR1 reads SGHRS; CDR2 reads YFSETQ. Trimming at V came to 4 bases and at J to 4 bases, leaving 8 bases not matched to a gene. CDR3 DNA: TGCGCCAGCAGCCCTGAAGGGACAGGGAGAGAGACCCAGTACTTC. Protein product: CASSPEGTGRETQYF.

V gene TRBV25-1 combines with J gene TRBJ2-7; D remains unclear. CDR3 length: 11 residues. Germline CDR1 is MGHDK and CDR2 is SYGVNS. Deletions cut 5 bases from V and 2 bases from J, with 4 bases between. This CDR3 reads CASSPAYEQYF. The CDR3 region has the DNA TGTGCCAGCAGTCCGGCCTACGAGCAGTACTTC.

In this sample, this clone turned up a few times. V usage is TRBV9 and J usage is TRBJ2-7; the D gene is possibly TRBD2 (5 bases). The germline V and J ends were trimmed by 4 bases and 5 bases, with 19 bases remaining between them. Looked up from germline, CDR1 is SGDLS and CDR2 is YYNGEE. This CDR3 contains 15 residues. The CDR3 loop reads CASSSPGGRANEQYF. The CDR3, as DNA: TGTGCCAGCAGCTCCCCCGGCGGGCGGGCCAACGAGCAGTACTTC.

The V call is TRBV6-1, the J call TRBJ2-2; 9 positions agree with TRBD2. Germline lookup yields CDR1 MNHNS and CDR2 SASEGT. CDR3 length: 17 amino acids. After removal of 3 bases from V and 4 bases from J, the junction contained 9 bases not matched to a gene. The CDR3 spells CASSDWAGGPGTGELFF. The CDR3 DNA reads as TGTGCCAGCAGTGATTGGGCGGGAGGGCCGGGCACCGGGGAGCTGTTTTTT.

The genes are TRBV25-1 and TRBJ2-3, with 9 nucleotides matching TRBD2. V shed 7 bases, J shed 4 bases, and the junction held 6 bases outside the gene matches. The CDR3 runs to 14 residues. Germline V gives CDR1 MGHDK, CDR2 SYGVNS. In DNA, the CDR3 is TGTGCCAGCAATTCAGCGGGGGGTGCAGATACGCAGTATTTT. Its translation: CASNSAGGADTQYF.

This clone was seen just once. This rearrangement joins TRBV5-6 to TRBJ2-2, with 9 nucleotides matching TRBD2. Germline V gene data show CDR1 as SGHDT and CDR2 as YYEEEE. J was trimmed by 6 bases and V by 3 bases; bases with no gene match: 0. The CDR3 totals 13 residues. The CDR3 nucleotides read TGTGCCAGCAGCTGGACTAGCGCCGGGGAGCTGTTTTTT. Translation gives CASSWTSAGELFF.

The chain employs TRBV7-3 and TRBJ2-2, with D possibly TRBD2 on 6 matching bases. Trimming took 4 bases from V and 8 from J, leaving 17 bases between them. Per the germline V gene, CDR1 is SGHTA and CDR2 is FQGTGA. CDR3 length: 15 residues. CDR3 DNA: TGTGCCAGCAGCTCCATGGGACTTTCGATGGGGGAGCTGTTTTTT. It encodes CASSSMGLSMGELFF.

The chain uses TRBV5-1 and TRBJ2-7; a possible D gene is TRBD2 (7 bases). This CDR3 is 14 amino acids long. Deletions cut 2 bases from V and 6 bases from J, with 15 bases between. Germline loops: CDR1 SGHRS, CDR2 YFSETQ. The CDR3 nucleotides are TGCGCCAGCAGCTTAGGGGGGGGTCGGGGCGAGCAGTACTTC. It codes for CASSLGGGRGEQYF.

The chain couples TRBV11-2 to TRBJ2-1, with D perhaps TRBD2 (6 bases). V lost 5 bases and J 7 bases, leaving 18 bases between the germline ends. Germline CDR1 reads SGHAT; CDR2 reads FQNNGV. The CDR3 has 15 residues. In DNA, the CDR3 is TGTGCCAGCAGCCTGGAACCGGGAGCAAGGAATGAGCAGTTCTTC. Amino acids: CASSLEPGARNEQFF.

V gene TRBV18 combines with J gene TRBJ2-7; 9 positions agree with TRBD2. The J segment lost 5 bases and the V segment lost 3 bases, leaving 8 bases of the junction unmatched. Germline values: CDR1 KGHSH, CDR2 LQKENI. The CDR3 consists of 15 residues. For the CDR3, the DNA is TGTGCCAGCTCACCTGTAGCGGGAGAAATAAACGAGCAGTACTTC. It specifies CASSPVAGEINEQYF.

The chain has TRBV29-1 and TRBJ2-7; 7 bases match TRBD2. Trimming cost V 3 bases and J 6 bases; bases outside gene matches: 8. This CDR3 region has 13 residues. In germline, CDR1 is SQVTM, CDR2 ANQGSEA. Here the CDR3 reads CSVETTSAGEQYF. In nucleotides, the CDR3 is TGCAGCGTTGAGACAACTAGCGCTGGCGAGCAGTACTTC.

This clone was picked up a small number of times. The chain has TRBV5-1 and TRBJ1-3; D possibly corresponds to TRBD1 (5 bases). V was trimmed by 4 bases and J by 0 bases, leaving 14 bases between them. The CDR3 consists of 16 residues. Per germline, CDR1 SGHRS and CDR2 YFSETQ. The DNA of the CDR3 is TGCGCCAGCAGCGAGGGACTGACTTACTCTGGAAACACCATATATTTT. This gives the protein CASSEGLTYSGNTIYF.

This rearrangement joins TRBV28 to TRBJ2-3; 7 bases fit TRBD1. The CDR3 spans 13 residues. V lost 10 bases to trimming and J lost 2 bases; unmatched junction nucleotides: 6. Germline V gene sequence: CDR1 MDHEN, CDR2 SYDVKM. The CDR3 is CATLTGPTDTQYF. For the CDR3, the DNA is TGTGCCACCTTGACAGGGCCCACAGATACGCAGTATTTT.

CDR3 residues: CASSMPLPRQSSGNTIYF. In nucleotides, the CDR3 is TGTGCCAGTAGTATGCCACTACCTCGACAGAGCTCTGGAAACACCATATATTTT. The rearrangement joins TRBV19 to TRBJ1-3, with D possibly matching TRBD1 (5 bases). This CDR3 region has 18 residues. The germline V gene encodes CDR1 LNHDA and CDR2 SQIVND (reference sequence). Trimming pared 3 bases from V and 0 bases from J, leaving 18 bases between.

In DNA, the CDR3 is TGTGCCAGCACCCTGGGACAGGGCTATGGCTACACCTTC. This translates into CASTLGQGYGYTF. This sequence joins TRBV27 and TRBJ1-2; TRBD1 aligns across 9 bases. Germline CDR1 reads MNHEY; CDR2 reads SMNVEV (reference sequence). The CDR3 totals 13 residues. Losses at the gene ends were 7 bases for V and 4 bases for J; bases not matched to a gene: 4.

The chain recombines TRBV19 with TRBJ2-3; 11 nucleotides align to TRBD1. Germline V lookup: CDR1 LNHDA, CDR2 SQIVND (reference sequence). The CDR3 covers 14 residues. After removal of 6 bases from V and 5 bases from J, the junction contained 4 bases not matched to a gene. The CDR3 sequence is CASRGQGELDTQYF. The CDR3 coding sequence is TGTGCCAGTAGGGGACAGGGGGAATTAGATACGCAGTATTTT.

This chain uses TRBV18 with TRBJ1-6; D unresolved. Germline V lookup: CDR1 KGHSH, CDR2 LQKENI. V lost 1 base, J lost 6 bases, and 13 bases lay in between. This CDR3 region has 16 residues. The CDR3: CASSPLGREANSPLHF. The CDR3, as DNA: TGTGCCAGCTCACCACTCGGGAGAGAGGCTAATTCACCCCTCCACTTT. Based on the CDR3 plus reference TRBV18 and TRBJ1-6, the full variable domain is NAGVMQNPRHLVRRRGQEARLRCSPMKGHSHVYWYRQLPEEGLKFMVYLQKENIIDESGMPKERFSAEFPKEGPSILRIQQVVRGDSAAYFCASSPLGREANSPLHFGNGTRLTVT.

The CDR3 protein is CAWSVSWGGNQPQHF. The CDR3 nucleotides are TGTGCCTGGAGCGTCTCCTGGGGGGGGAATCAGCCCCAGCATTTT. The gene calls are TRBV30 and TRBJ1-5; tentative D call: TRBD1 (5 bases). CDR1 is GTSNPN and CDR2 is SVGIG in the germline V gene (reference sequence). Trimming left V 3 bases short and J 4 bases short, with 16 bases between. The CDR3 is made up of 15 amino acids.

This clone was observed once. The J gene is TRBJ2-7, the V gene TRBV2, with TRBD2 matching 9 bases. The CDR3 is made up of 14 amino acids. Germline V gives CDR1 SNHLY, CDR2 FYNNEI. The V and J ends lost 4 bases and 6 bases, in that order; junction bases with no gene match: 7. DNA for the CDR3: TGTGCCAGCAGTGTTAGGGGTAGCGGGAGCGAGCAGTACTTC. Its protein is CASSVRGSGSEQYF.

The genes are TRBV7-3 and TRBJ2-7; no reliable D call. V was shortened by 5 bases and J by 2 bases, with 16 bases between the two germline ends. This CDR3 is built from 15 residues. Germline values: CDR1 SGHTA, CDR2 FQGTGA. The CDR3 DNA reads TGTGCCAGCAGCCTGGGTCAGAACAGACCCTACGAGCAGTACTTC. Translating gives CASSLGQNRPYEQYF.

This chain joins TRBV7-8 and TRBJ2-7, with 9 bases matching TRBD2. With V trimmed by 5 bases and J by 3 bases, 8 bases remained unmatched. Germline V gives CDR1 SGHVS, CDR2 FQNEAQ. The length of the CDR3 is 15 residues. The DNA of the CDR3 is TGTGCCAGCAGCCCGACAGCGGGAGGACACTACGAGCAGTACTTC. Amino acid sequence: CASSPTAGGHYEQYF.